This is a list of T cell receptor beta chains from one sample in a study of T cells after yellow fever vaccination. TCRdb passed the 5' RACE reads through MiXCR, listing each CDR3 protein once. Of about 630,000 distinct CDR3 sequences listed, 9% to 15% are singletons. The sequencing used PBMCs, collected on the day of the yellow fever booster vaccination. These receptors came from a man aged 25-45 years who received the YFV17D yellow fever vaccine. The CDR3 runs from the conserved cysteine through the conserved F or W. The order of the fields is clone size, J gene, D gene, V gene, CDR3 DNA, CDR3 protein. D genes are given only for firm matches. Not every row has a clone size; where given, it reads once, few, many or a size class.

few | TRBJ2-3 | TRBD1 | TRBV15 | TGTGCCACCAGTCCCGGGACAGGGGGCCTAAGCACAGATACGCAGTATTTT | CATSPGTGGLSTDTQYF
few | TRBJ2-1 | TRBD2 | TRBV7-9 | TGTGCCAGCAGCTCCCCCCTAGCGGGAGGCTACAATGAGCAGTTCTTC | CASSSPLAGGYNEQFF
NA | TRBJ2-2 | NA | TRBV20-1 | TGCAGTGCCCGGCGAGGCATGGGGACCGGGGAGCTGTTTTTT | CSARRGMGTGELFF
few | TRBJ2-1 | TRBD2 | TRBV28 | TGTGCCAGCAGAAAAGAGGCTAGCGGGTGGGCCCCAAATGAGCAGTTCTTC | CASRKEASGWAPNEQFF
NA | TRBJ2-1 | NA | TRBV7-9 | TGTGCCAGCAGCCTACCCTCGACTATACAGTTCTTC | CASSLPSTIQFF
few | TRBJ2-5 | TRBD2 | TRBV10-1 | TGCGCCAGCAGTGAGCCCGAGAGTCTGGGACTAGCTAGTGAGACCCAGTACTTC | CASSEPESLGLASETQYF
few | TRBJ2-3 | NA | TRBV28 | TGTGCCAGCAGCTCCAAGCCTCCCACAGATACGCAGTATTTT | CASSSKPPTDTQYF
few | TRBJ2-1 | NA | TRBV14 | TGTGCCAGCAGCCAAGATAGGGGACACAGTGAGCAGTTCTTC | CASSQDRGHSEQFF
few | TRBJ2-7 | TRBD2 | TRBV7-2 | TGTGCCAGCAGCGCTACTAGCGGGGGGGCCTACGAGCAGTACTTC | CASSATSGGAYEQYF
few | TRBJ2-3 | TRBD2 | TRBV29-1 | TGCAGCGTGCTAGCGGGAGTCGCAGATACGCAGTATTTT | CSVLAGVADTQYF
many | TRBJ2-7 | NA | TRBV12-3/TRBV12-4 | TGTGCCAGCAGCCCGGGACTCTCCTACGAGCAGTACTTC | CASSPGLSYEQYF
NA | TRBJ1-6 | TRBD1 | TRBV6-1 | TGTGCCAGCAGCCAGACACAGGGGCGGCCACCCCTCCACTTT | CASSQTQGRPPLHF
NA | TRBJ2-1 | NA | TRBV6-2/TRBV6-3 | TGTGCCAGCAGTTACCGAAGGTGGAATGAGCAGTTCTTC | CASSYRRWNEQFF
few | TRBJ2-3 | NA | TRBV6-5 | TGTGCCAGCAGTTACTCGACCCAGGGGAGGTTGGATACGCAGTATTTT | CASSYSTQGRLDTQYF
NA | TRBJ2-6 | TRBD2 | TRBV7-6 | TGTGCCAGCAGCTTACTTACGGGGGGGGAAACGGTGGCCAACGTCCTGACTTTC | CASSLLTGGETVANVLTF
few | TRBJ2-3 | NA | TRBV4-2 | TGTGCCAGCAGCCAGCCCGGCAGAACAGATACGCAGTATTTT | CASSQPGRTDTQYF
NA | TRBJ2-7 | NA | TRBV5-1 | TGCGCCAACAGCTTAGGAGGGTACGAGCAGTACTTC | CANSLGGYEQYF
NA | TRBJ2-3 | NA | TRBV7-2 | TGTGCCAGCTCAAGGGACCTGAGCACAGATACGCAGTATTTT | CASSRDLSTDTQYF
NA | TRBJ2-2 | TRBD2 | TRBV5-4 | TGTGCCAGCAGCAATTCGACTAGCGGGGACCCCGGGGAGCTGTTTTTT | CASSNSTSGDPGELFF
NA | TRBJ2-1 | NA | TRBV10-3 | TGTGCCATCAGTGACCCCCCTCCGGACGTCGGCTCCTACAATGAGCAGTTCTTC | CAISDPPPDVGSYNEQFF
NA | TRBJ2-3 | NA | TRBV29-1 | TGCAGCGTCGCCAACCGGAGGGGTACAGATACGCAGTATTTT | CSVANRRGTDTQYF
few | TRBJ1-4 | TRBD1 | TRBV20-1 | TGCAGTGCTAGAGATCGGGACAGAAGAAGGGAAAAACTGTTTTTT | CSARDRDRRREKLFF
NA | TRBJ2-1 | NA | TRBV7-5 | NA | CISVPESGRVYNEQFF
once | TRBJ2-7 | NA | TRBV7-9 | TGTGCCAGCAGCTCCTCGCTCCCCGGCTCCTACGAGCAGTACTTC | CASSSSLPGSYEQYF
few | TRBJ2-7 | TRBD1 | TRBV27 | TGTGCCAGCAGTTTGCAGCAGGGGGCCGGGGAGCAGTACTTC | CASSLQQGAGEQYF
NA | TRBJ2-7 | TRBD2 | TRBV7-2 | TGTGCCAGCTCGGGACGTGGGGCCGGGACTAGCGGGAGGGAGCAGTACTTC | CASSGRGAGTSGREQYF
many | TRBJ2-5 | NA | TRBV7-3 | TGTGCCAGCGGGCAGGGAGAGACCCAGTACTTC | CASGQGETQYF
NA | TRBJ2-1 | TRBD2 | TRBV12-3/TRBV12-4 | TGTGCCAGCAGTGACGTGCCGGGACTAGCGCGCAATGAGCAGTTCTTC | CASSDVPGLARNEQFF
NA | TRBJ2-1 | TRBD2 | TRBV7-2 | TGTGCCAGCAGCTCGACTAGCGGGAGTGCCTACAATGAGCAGTTCTTC | CASSSTSGSAYNEQFF
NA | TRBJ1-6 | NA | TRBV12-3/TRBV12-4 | TGTGCCAGCAGTTTGGGGGGATCTAATTCACCCCTCCACTTT | CASSLGGSNSPLHF
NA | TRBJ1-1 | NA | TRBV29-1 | TGCAGCGTTGAAGGGGAAACAGCAGAAGCTTTCTTT | CSVEGETAEAFF
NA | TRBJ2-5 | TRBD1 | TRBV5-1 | TGCGCCAGCAGCATAGACAGGGGGTCGGAGACCCAGTACTTC | CASSIDRGSETQYF
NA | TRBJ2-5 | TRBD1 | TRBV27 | TGTGCCAGCAGTCTGACAGGGTTGGGGACCCAGTACTTC | CASSLTGLGTQYF
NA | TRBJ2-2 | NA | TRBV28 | TGTGCCAGCAACTCTCCCGGGACCAACACCGGGGAGCTGTTTTTT | CASNSPGTNTGELFF
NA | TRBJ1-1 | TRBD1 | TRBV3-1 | TGTGCCAGCAGCCAATCCTATGTAGGGACAGGGGGGAACACTGAAGCTTTCTTT | CASSQSYVGTGGNTEAFF
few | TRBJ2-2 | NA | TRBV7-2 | TGTGCCAGCAGCCTAACGGGGAGAGACACCGGGGAGCTGTTTTTT | CASSLTGRDTGELFF
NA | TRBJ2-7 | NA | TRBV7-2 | TGTGCCAGCAGCTCCTACAGGGTCGGGAACGAGCAGTACTTC | CASSSYRVGNEQYF
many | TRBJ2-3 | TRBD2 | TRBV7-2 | TGTGCCAGCAGCTTGACTAGCGCGACCACAGATACGCAGTATTTT | CASSLTSATTDTQYF
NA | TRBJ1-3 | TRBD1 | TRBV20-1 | TGCAGTGCGAGGACAGGGGAGTCTGGAAACACCATATATTTT | CSARTGESGNTIYF
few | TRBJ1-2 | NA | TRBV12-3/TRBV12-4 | TGTGCCAGCAGTTTAATGGACTATGGCTACACCTTC | CASSLMDYGYTF
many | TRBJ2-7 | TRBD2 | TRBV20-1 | TGCAGTGCTAGAGCGGGAGGGGATTCATACGAGCAGTACTTC | CSARAGGDSYEQYF
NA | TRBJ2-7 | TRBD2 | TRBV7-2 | TGTGCCAGCAGCTTCGATACTAGCGGGTTCTACGAGCAGTACTTC | CASSFDTSGFYEQYF
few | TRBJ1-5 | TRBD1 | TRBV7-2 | TGTGCCAGCAGCTGGGACAGGCATCAGCCCCAGCATTTT | CASSWDRHQPQHF
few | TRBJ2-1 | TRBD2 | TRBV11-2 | TGTGCCAGCAGCTTAGGGTTCGGACTAGCGGTTTACAATGAGCAGTTCTTC | CASSLGFGLAVYNEQFF
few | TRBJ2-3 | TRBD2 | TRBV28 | TGTGCCAGCACCCACACTAGCGGGAGGGAGGGAGATACGCAGTATTTT | CASTHTSGREGDTQYF
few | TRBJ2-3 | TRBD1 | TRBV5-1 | TGCGCCAGCAGCTTTGGTACGGGACAGGGCACAGATACGCAGTATTTT | CASSFGTGQGTDTQYF
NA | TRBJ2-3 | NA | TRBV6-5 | TGTGCCAGCAGTTACGTGGACCACACAGATACGCAGTATTTT | CASSYVDHTDTQYF